The next 25 T cell receptor beta chains were all read from a single sample in a study of cytomegalovirus exposure and HLA in healthy donors. Sequencing was performed with immunoSEQ multiplex PCR; in TCRdb, only in-frame clones are kept and a portion is missing. The sample yields hundreds of thousands of clones, less than 90% seen once. What was sequenced was PBMCs. The source of these receptors is a man aged 18 to 30 in good health and CMV-seropositive.

The genes are TRBV29-1 and TRBJ1-2; 7 bases align to TRBD1. Germline V gene lookup returns CDR1 SQVTM and CDR2 ANQGSEA. CDR3 size: 13 residues. V lost 4 bases and J lost 0; bases outside the gene matches: 2. The chain's CDR3 is CSVAQGTNYGYTF. In DNA form, the CDR3 reads TGCAGCGTTGCACAGGGGACTAACTATGGCTACACCTTC.

This chain uses TRBV30 with TRBJ1-1; D gene unclear. This CDR3 region has 13 residues. V lost 0 bases to trimming and J lost 13 bases, with 18 bases between them. Germline V CDR1 and CDR2: GTSNPN, SVGIG (reference sequence). CDR3 sequence (DNA): TGTGCCTGGAGTGTAGGGAGGTCCCAAATAGGTTTCTTT. Residues: CAWSVGRSQIGFF.

The chain couples TRBV5-8 to TRBJ2-1; D is possibly TRBD2 (6 bases). Looked up from germline, CDR1 is SGHTS and CDR2 is YDEGEE. The CDR3 contains 14 residues. V lost 8 bases, J lost 6 bases, and 18 bases lay in between. CDR3 DNA sequence: TGTGCCAGGAACCGGGAGAAGGGAGGCAATGAGCAGTTCTTC. As protein: CARNREKGGNEQFF.

This clone turned up a few times. The chain employs TRBV27 and TRBJ1-2; D call uncertain. V lost 5 bases and J lost 0, with 7 bases in between. Germline assignment: CDR1 MNHEY and CDR2 SMNVEV (reference sequence). The CDR3 consists of 13 residues. The CDR3 nucleotides read TGTGCCAGCAGTCCTGAAGCTAACTATGGCTACACCTTC. Translation gives CASSPEANYGYTF.

V and J are TRBV6-5 and TRBJ1-2, with D possibly matching TRBD1 (6 bases). This CDR3 spans 13 amino acids. The ends were cut back, 0 bases at V and 9 bases at J, with 11 bases in the middle. Germline values: CDR1 MNHEY, CDR2 SVGAGI. The CDR3: CASSYSDQGRYTF. The CDR3 DNA sequence: TGTGCCAGCAGTTACTCGGATCAGGGGCGCTACACCTTC.

CDR3 nucleotide sequence: TGTGCCAGCAGCTCACAGGACAATCAGCCCCAGCATTTT. This translates into CASSSQDNQPQHF. This rearrangement joins TRBV7-2 to TRBJ1-5, with D perhaps TRBD1 (5 bases). This CDR3 is 13 amino acids long. Per germline, CDR1 SGHTA and CDR2 FQGNSA. V shed 4 bases and J shed 3 bases, with 7 bases lying between them.

The CDR3 loop is CASSYDSRGTQYF. The CDR3 DNA reads TGTGCCAGCAGTTACGACAGCCGAGGGACCCAGTACTTC. The chain carries TRBV6-5 and TRBJ2-5; D possibly corresponds to TRBD1 (5 bases). The CDR3 spans 13 residues. CDR1 and CDR2 from the germline V gene are MNHEY and SVGAGI. Deletions cut 2 bases from V and 7 bases from J, with 11 bases between.

The rearrangement uses TRBV27 and TRBJ1-2; tentative D call: TRBD1 (6 bases). The V end was cut by 4 bases, the J end by 4 bases, with 16 bases between. Germline-derived CDR1 and CDR2 are MNHEY and SMNVEV (reference sequence). CDR3 length: 15 amino acids. CDR3 sequence reads: CASSSTGDGFYGYTF. The DNA for the CDR3 is TGTGCCAGCAGTTCGACAGGAGATGGATTCTATGGCTACACCTTC.

The chain is built from TRBV6-1 and TRBJ2-7; 11 bases match TRBD1. The J segment lost 3 bases and the V segment lost 6 bases, leaving 4 bases of the junction unmatched. Looked up from germline, CDR1 is MNHNS and CDR2 is SASEGT. This CDR3 region has 14 residues. The CDR3 spells CASSWDRGSYEQYF. The CDR3, as DNA: TGTGCCAGCAGCTGGGACAGGGGGAGCTACGAGCAGTACTTC.

The CDR3 DNA sequence: TGTGCCAGCAGTGCCCGGGACAGACCGTCCGATACGCAGTATTTT. Amino acid sequence: CASSARDRPSDTQYF. The chain employs TRBV2 and TRBJ2-3, with TRBD1 matching over 7 bases. The V gene end was trimmed by 4 bases and the J gene end by 6 bases; junction bases not matched to a gene: 10. The germline V gene encodes CDR1 SNHLY and CDR2 FYNNEI. The CDR3 is 15 residues long.

J is TRBJ2-1 and V is TRBV28; TRBD2 matches at 7 bases. Germline CDR1 MDHEN, CDR2 SYDVKM. V gave up 2 bases and J gave up 14 bases; unmatched junction bases: 18. The CDR3 consists of 16 residues. CDR3 sequence (DNA): TGTGCCAGCAGTTTAGAGGGGACTACAATGATTAAGGACGAGTTCTTC. Translation: CASSLEGTTMIKDEFF.

V usage is TRBV7-9 and J usage is TRBJ2-7, with TRBD2 matching 7 bases. The J segment lost 6 bases and the V segment lost 1 base, leaving 9 bases of the junction unmatched. From germline, CDR1 is SEHNR and CDR2 FQNEAQ (reference sequence). The CDR3 length is 15 residues. As DNA, the CDR3 is TGTGCCAGCAGCTTAGAGGGCGGGAGTACTGGCGAGCAGTACTTC. Translation: CASSLEGGSTGEQYF.

The J gene is TRBJ1-2, the V gene TRBV2, with D possibly matching TRBD1 (5 bases). Germline lookup yields CDR1 SNHLY and CDR2 FYNNEI. Trimming removed 3 bases from V and 2 bases from J, with 13 bases in between. The CDR3 covers 15 residues. The CDR3 reads CASSEGRGLNYGYTF. The CDR3 bases are TGTGCCAGCAGTGAGGGGCGGGGCTTAAACTATGGCTACACCTTC.

Note on this clone: This CDR3 is also generated by other DNA sequences in the sample. The gene calls are TRBV5-1 and TRBJ1-1, with D unclear. The germline CDR1 and CDR2 sequences are SGHRS and YFSETQ. This CDR3 comprises 13 residues. Trimming removed 0 bases from V and 5 bases from J, with 8 bases in between. The CDR3 DNA sequence: TGCGCCAGCAGCTTGGGGGGAGGTACTGAAGCTTTCTTT. Translating gives CASSLGGGTEAFF.

V is TRBV5-1 and J is TRBJ1-2, with 9 bases that match TRBD1. CDR3 length equals 14 residues. The V gene's germline CDR1 is SGHRS and CDR2 YFSETQ. The J segment lost 4 bases and the V segment lost 3 bases, leaving 4 bases of the junction unmatched. CDR3 in amino acids: CASSSGQGGYGYTF. As DNA, the CDR3 is TGCGCCAGCAGCTCGGGACAGGGCGGCTATGGCTACACCTTC.

V is TRBV27 and J is TRBJ1-2; TRBD1 agrees at 8 bases. Germline V gives CDR1 MNHEY, CDR2 SMNVEV (reference sequence). V was clipped by 3 bases and J by 8 bases; unmatched bases: 5. This CDR3 is built from 13 residues. The CDR3 sequence is CASSFLQGGGYTF. The DNA for the CDR3 is TGTGCCAGCAGTTTCCTACAGGGGGGAGGCTACACCTTC.

This clone was seen only once. The chain employs TRBV30 and TRBJ1-1, with a weak D call TRBD1 (5 bases). Germline V CDR1 and CDR2: GTSNPN, SVGIG (reference sequence). V was shortened by 0 bases and J by 0 bases, with 14 bases between the two germline ends. The CDR3 loop spans 16 amino acids. CDR3 coding DNA: TGTGCCTGGAGTGTACCGAGTTGGGGCGTGAACACTGAAGCTTTCTTT. This sequence encodes CAWSVPSWGVNTEAFF.

Here the CDR3 DNA reads TGTGCCAGCAGTGATAGGATTTCTGGAAACACCATATATTTT. This codes for CASSDRISGNTIYF. This chain connects TRBV2 to TRBJ1-3; D uncertain. The CDR3 has 14 residues. V shed 3 bases and J shed 1 base, with 7 bases lying between them. Per germline, CDR1 SNHLY and CDR2 FYNNEI.

The V gene is TRBV6-1, the J gene TRBJ2-3; possibly TRBD1 for D (5 bases). The V end was cut by 6 bases, the J end by 2 bases, with 15 bases between. This CDR3 is built from 15 residues. Germline CDR1 and CDR2: MNHNS and SASEGT. Here the CDR3 reads CASSGQGAPTDTQYF. The CDR3 region has the DNA TGTGCCAGCAGCGGACAAGGGGCCCCCACAGATACGCAGTATTTT.

The V and J genes are TRBV6-1 and TRBJ1-2, with D possibly matching TRBD1 (5 bases). V lost 8 bases to trimming and J lost 4 bases, with 14 bases between them. The length of the CDR3 is 13 residues. Germline V lookup: CDR1 MNHNS, CDR2 SASEGT. The DNA for the CDR3 is TGTGCCAGCCGGGAGGGGAATATCTATGGCTACACCTTC. The encoded protein is CASREGNIYGYTF.

V usage is TRBV30 and J usage is TRBJ2-5, with D tentatively TRBD1 (6 bases). Trimming shortened V by 0 bases and J by 5 bases, and 10 bases separated the two germline ends. The CDR3 spans 13 residues. Germline V gives CDR1 GTSNPN, CDR2 SVGIG (reference sequence). CDR3: CAWSVIQGETQYF. CDR3 DNA sequence: TGTGCCTGGAGTGTGATCCAGGGGGAGACCCAGTACTTC.

This chain connects TRBV29-1 to TRBJ2-7, with TRBD1 as a possible D gene (6 bases). Between the trimmed V and J ends, which lost 4 bases and 5 bases, there was a span of 12 bases. Germline CDR1 and CDR2: SQVTM and ANQGSEA. The CDR3 has 12 amino acids. CDR3 protein: CSVGGGLDEQYF. Written as DNA, the CDR3 is TGCAGCGTTGGAGGGGGTCTCGACGAGCAGTACTTC.

The chain has TRBV5-4 and TRBJ2-7; 9 bases are shared with TRBD2. The CDR3 is 17 amino acids. Germline trimming cut 5 bases from V and 0 bases from J; bases unmatched to any gene: 12. CDR1 SGHNT and CDR2 YYREEE come from the germline V gene (reference sequence). In nucleotides, the CDR3 is TGTGCCAGCAGTTCCACGGGACTAGCCCGCCTCTCCTACGAGCAGTACTTC. It codes for CASSSTGLARLSYEQYF.

The V and J genes are TRBV5-1 and TRBJ2-7; TRBD2 matches at 9 bases. V dropped 0 bases and J dropped 4; count of bases not matched to a gene: 2. The CDR3 has 14 residues. The germline gives CDR1 SGHRS, CDR2 YFSETQ. The CDR3 coding sequence is TGCGCCAGCAGCTTGGCCAGCGGGAGGTACGAGCAGTACTTC. The encoded protein is CASSLASGRYEQYF.

The rearrangement uses TRBV10-3 and TRBJ1-1; the D gene is possibly TRBD1 (5 bases). The CDR3 covers 14 residues. CDR1 is ENHRY and CDR2 is SYGVKD in the germline V gene. V lost 4 bases and J lost 1, with 10 bases in between. The CDR3 sequence is CAISVAGTNTEAFF. The CDR3 DNA follows: TGTGCCATCAGTGTGGCAGGGACGAACACTGAAGCTTTCTTT.